These 24 T cell receptor beta chains originate from one sample sequenced in a study of beta chain features in type 1 diabetes. Expressed TCRB transcripts were sequenced after all isolated RNA was converted to cDNA. Sequencing used immunoSEQ multiplex PCR; TCRdb keeps in-frame clones, though not all of them. The data contain 200,000 to 250,000 clones, 9.6% of them singletons. Sequencing used naive CD4+ T cells from blood. The receptors originated from a woman aged 18-29 years in good health.

With regard to this clone: This sample includes further DNA sequences coding for the same CDR3. The gene calls are TRBV5-1 and TRBJ2-7; possibly TRBD1 for D (6 bases). CDR1 and CDR2 (germline): SGHRS, YFSETQ. V lost 0 bases to trimming and J lost 5 bases, with 6 bases between them. This CDR3 comprises 12 residues. For the CDR3, the DNA is TGCGCCAGCAGCTTGGCAGGGGACGAGCAGTACTTC. Amino acid sequence: CASSLAGDEQYF.

J is TRBJ1-1 and V is TRBV9; a possible D gene is TRBD1 (5 bases). Trimming shortened V by 4 bases and J by 1 base, and 11 bases separated the two germline ends. Per germline, CDR1 SGDLS and CDR2 YYNGEE. This CDR3 comprises 14 residues. CDR3 in amino acids: CASSPSTENTEAFF. CDR3 coding DNA: TGTGCCAGCAGCCCGTCGACAGAGAACACTGAAGCTTTCTTT.

The V gene is TRBV30, the J gene TRBJ2-1; D possibly corresponds to TRBD1 (6 bases). Germline V gene lookup returns CDR1 GTSNPN and CDR2 SVGIG (reference sequence). The CDR3 totals 15 residues. The V end was cut by 0 bases, the J end by 4 bases, with 13 bases between. The CDR3 DNA follows: TGTGCCTGGAGTGTCAGAGGGGGTTTGTACAATGAGCAGTTCTTC. Its protein is CAWSVRGGLYNEQFF.

This clone was seen more than once but under ten times. The V and J genes are TRBV5-1 and TRBJ2-7; D possibly corresponds to TRBD2 (6 bases). The germline V gene encodes CDR1 SGHRS and CDR2 YFSETQ. Deletions cut 2 bases from V and 1 base from J, with 25 bases between. The CDR3 covers 19 residues. The DNA of the CDR3 is TGCGCCAGCAGCTTTAGTCCCGTGTCTGACGGGAGAGGGTCCTACGAGCAGTACTTC. It translates to CASSFSPVSDGRGSYEQYF.

This clone was recorded a few times. The CDR3 here is CASSRGGTSGGLQQYF. CDR3 in DNA: TGTGCCAGCAGCCGGGGGGGGACTAGCGGGGGCTTGCAGCAGTACTTC. The chain combines TRBV7-8 with TRBJ2-7; 14 bases align to TRBD2. The V segment lost 5 bases and the J segment 8 bases; nucleotides outside the gene matches: 11. The CDR3 spans 16 residues. Germline CDR1 and CDR2: SGHVS and FQNEAQ.

This clone came up once. The chain recombines TRBV9 with TRBJ2-5, with TRBD2 matching 13 bases. CDR1 is SGDLS and CDR2 is YYNGEE in the germline V gene. The trim removed 4 bases at V and 4 bases at J, leaving 7 bases unmatched. This CDR3 comprises 16 residues. The DNA of the CDR3 is TGTGCCAGCAGCTCCTCCACTAGCGGGAGGGCAGAGACCCAGTACTTC. Amino acids: CASSSSTSGRAETQYF. Full variable domain (outside the CDR3, taken from reference TRBV9 and TRBJ2-5): DSGVTQTPKHLITATGQRVTLRCSPRSGDLSVYWYQQSLDQGLQFLIQYYNGEERAKGNILERFSAQQFPDLHSELNLSSLELGDSALYFCASSSSTSGRAETQYFGPGTRLLVL.

This clone appeared a few times. The chain has TRBV11-2 and TRBJ1-5, with a weak D call TRBD1 (6 bases). Germline CDR1 reads SGHAT; CDR2 reads FQNNGV. There are 14 residues in the CDR3. Trimming left V 5 bases short and J 8 bases short, with 16 bases between. This chain's CDR3 is CASSPRVGGKPQHF. CDR3 coding DNA: TGTGCCAGCAGCCCCCGGGTAGGGGGTAAGCCCCAGCATTTT.

The rearrangement uses TRBV2 and TRBJ2-3, with TRBD2 identical over 9 bases. V shed 2 bases and J 4 bases; nucleotides not matched to a gene: 7. The CDR3 runs to 16 residues. Germline CDR1 and CDR2: SNHLY and FYNNEI. CDR3 sequence reads: CASSERWASGADTQYF. The CDR3, as DNA: TGTGCCAGCAGTGAACGATGGGCTAGCGGGGCAGATACGCAGTATTTT.

This clone was seen more than once but under ten times. The gene calls are TRBV5-1 and TRBJ1-5; possible D gene TRBD1, 6 bases. The germline CDR1 and CDR2 sequences are SGHRS and YFSETQ. V lost 0 bases, J lost 0 bases, and 13 bases lay in between. This CDR3 comprises 17 residues. As DNA, the CDR3 is TGCGCCAGCAGCTTGGGGGGGGGCTCCCATAGCAATCAGCCCCAGCATTTT. Translated, it gives CASSLGGGSHSNQPQHF.

CDR3 coding DNA: TGTGCCAGCAGCTGGTTTCCGCGGGGGAACTCCTACGAGCAGTACTTC. Residues: CASSWFPRGNSYEQYF. The chain joins TRBV5-5 to TRBJ2-7, with 7 bases identical to TRBD2. The CDR3 is made up of 16 amino acids. Germline lookup yields CDR1 SGHKS and CDR2 YYEKEE (reference sequence). Trimming at V came to 3 bases and at J to 0 bases, leaving 9 bases not matched to a gene.

This clone turned up a few times. This sequence joins TRBV2 and TRBJ2-3, with 10 bases fitting TRBD1. Losses at the gene ends were 5 bases for V and 5 bases for J; bases not matched to a gene: 7. The CDR3 totals 15 residues. Germline V CDR1 and CDR2: SNHLY, FYNNEI. The CDR3 is CASSMTGGAKDTQYF. The CDR3 DNA follows: TGTGCCAGCAGTATGACAGGGGGCGCGAAAGATACGCAGTATTTT.

This clone was observed a few times. The J gene is TRBJ1-2, the V gene TRBV30; D might be TRBD1 (5 bases). Germline values: CDR1 GTSNPN, CDR2 SVGIG (reference sequence). The CDR3 sequence is 14 residues long. V lost 0 bases to trimming and J lost 2 bases, with 10 bases between them. CDR3 protein: CAWSVAGSNYGYTF. CDR3 DNA: TGTGCCTGGAGTGTAGCAGGGTCGAACTATGGCTACACCTTC. The variable domain in full, with the rest retrieved from reference TRBV30 and TRBJ1-2, is SQTIHQWPATLVQPVGSPLSLECTVEGTSNPNLYWYRQAAGRGLQLLFYSVGIGQISSEVPQNLSASRPQDRQFILSSKKLLLSDSGFYLCAWSVAGSNYGYTFGSGTRLTVV.

This clone has more than one count but fewer than ten. This chain joins TRBV2 and TRBJ2-1; TRBD1 matches 9 bases. In germline, CDR1 is SNHLY, CDR2 FYNNEI. The CDR3 covers 15 residues. V dropped 4 bases and J dropped 5; count of bases not matched to a gene: 6. Here the CDR3 reads CASSGGDRVNNEQFF. CDR3 nucleotide sequence: TGTGCCAGCAGTGGGGGGGACAGGGTGAACAATGAGCAGTTCTTC. Drawing the rest from reference TRBV2 and TRBJ2-1, the complete variable domain is EPEVTQTPSHQVTQMGQEVILRCVPISNHLYFYWYRQILGQKVEFLVSFYNNEISEKSEIFDDQFSVERPDGSNFTLKIRSTKLEDSAMYFCASSGGDRVNNEQFFGPGTRLTVL.

The rearrangement uses TRBV6-1 and TRBJ2-1; maybe TRBD2 (5 bases). CDR1 is MNHNS, CDR2 SASEGT, per germline. The CDR3 runs to 15 residues. The ends were cut back, 10 bases at V and 4 bases at J, with 20 bases in the middle. DNA for the CDR3: TGTGCCACTCCCCGGAGGACGGGCTTTTACAATGAGCAGTTCTTC. Protein product: CATPRRTGFYNEQFF.

This clone has a count of ten or more. The chain links TRBV27 to TRBJ2-1; perhaps TRBD1 as D (7 bases). Looked up from germline, CDR1 is MNHEY and CDR2 is SMNVEV (reference sequence). This CDR3 has 11 amino acids. V was pared by 7 bases and J by 12 bases, with 13 bases between. CDR3 sequence (DNA): TGTGCCAGCACTAACAGGGGACTGCAGTTCTTC. Its translation: CASTNRGLQFF.

This clone was seen more than once but under ten times. The chain recombines TRBV13 with TRBJ2-7; D call uncertain. V dropped 1 base and J dropped 1 base, with 8 bases sitting between them. The CDR3 covers 14 residues. Germline V gives CDR1 PRHDT, CDR2 FYEKMQ (reference sequence). The CDR3: CASSLVGSSYEQYF. CDR3 coding DNA: TGTGCCAGCAGCTTAGTCGGTTCTTCCTACGAGCAGTACTTC.

The CDR3 bases are TGTGCCAGCAGCCAAGCGGGGACCGAGACCCAGTACTTC. It is translated as CASSQAGTETQYF. The V gene is TRBV6-6, the J gene TRBJ2-5, with TRBD2 identical over 7 bases. This CDR3 contains 13 residues. After removal of 6 bases from V and 5 bases from J, the junction contained 6 bases not matched to a gene. Germline lookup yields CDR1 MNHNY and CDR2 SVGAGI (reference sequence).

This clone has only a few counts. J is TRBJ1-1 and V is TRBV6-1; D may be TRBD1 (5 bases). Germline CDR1 reads MNHNS; CDR2 reads SASEGT. The CDR3 length is 13 residues. V gave up 8 bases and J gave up 5 bases, with 15 bases separating them. The CDR3 spells CASFAGPGTEAFF. In DNA form, the CDR3 reads TGTGCCAGCTTCGCGGGGCCCGGGACTGAAGCTTTCTTT.

The sample holds many counts of this clone. This chain joins TRBV11-2 and TRBJ2-2, with 10 bases aligning to TRBD2. Germline CDR1 and CDR2: SGHAT and FQNNGV. The CDR3 totals 15 residues. The V gene end was trimmed by 4 bases and the J gene end by 4 bases; junction bases not matched to a gene: 3. The CDR3 DNA sequence: TGTGCCAGCAGCTCTAGCGGGGGTTCCACCGGGGAGCTGTTTTTT. It specifies CASSSSGGSTGELFF.

This clone turned up a few times. The V and J genes are TRBV30 and TRBJ1-2; 8 bases match TRBD1. The germline CDR1 and CDR2 sequences are GTSNPN and SVGIG (reference sequence). CDR3 size: 15 residues. V lost 5 bases and J lost 0; bases outside the gene matches: 8. The CDR3 region is CAWGRDRKANYGYTF. The CDR3, as DNA: TGTGCCTGGGGCCGGGACAGGAAAGCTAACTATGGCTACACCTTC.

The table lists this clone with a few counts. The CDR3 sequence: CASSPGPFDIQYF. The CDR3 coding sequence is TGTGCCAGCAGCCCGGGTCCCTTTGACATTCAGTACTTC. The chain uses TRBV7-2 and TRBJ2-4, with no clear D. CDR1 and CDR2 (germline): SGHTA, FQGNSA. V shed 5 bases and J shed 8 bases, with 13 bases lying between them. CDR3 size: 13 residues.

The table lists this clone with a few counts. The chain employs TRBV5-1 and TRBJ2-5, with 8 bases matching TRBD2. Germline-derived CDR1 and CDR2 are SGHRS and YFSETQ. The CDR3 has 15 amino acids. The J segment lost 5 bases and the V segment lost 6 bases, leaving 12 bases of the junction unmatched. The CDR3 bases are TGCGCCAGCAAGCCGGGAGGGCCGGCTCGGGAGACCCAGTACTTC. It specifies CASKPGGPARETQYF.

This clone turned up a few times. V and J are TRBV5-1 and TRBJ2-2; TRBD2 agrees at 8 bases. V shed 6 bases and J 4 bases; nucleotides not matched to a gene: 5. The CDR3 runs 14 residues. Germline CDR1 reads SGHRS; CDR2 reads YFSETQ. For the CDR3, the DNA is TGCGCCAGCAATCCGGGACTAGGCACCGGGGAGCTGTTTTTT. Encoded protein: CASNPGLGTGELFF.

This clone was seen only a few times. The chain is built from TRBV5-1 and TRBJ2-3; 10 bases align to TRBD1. The CDR3 totals 15 residues. V shed 5 bases and J 2 bases; nucleotides not matched to a gene: 5. CDR1 and CDR2 from the germline V gene are SGHRS and YFSETQ. The CDR3, as DNA: TGCGCCAGCAGGGAGACAGGGGGCAACACAGATACGCAGTATTTT. The encoded protein is CASRETGGNTDTQYF.